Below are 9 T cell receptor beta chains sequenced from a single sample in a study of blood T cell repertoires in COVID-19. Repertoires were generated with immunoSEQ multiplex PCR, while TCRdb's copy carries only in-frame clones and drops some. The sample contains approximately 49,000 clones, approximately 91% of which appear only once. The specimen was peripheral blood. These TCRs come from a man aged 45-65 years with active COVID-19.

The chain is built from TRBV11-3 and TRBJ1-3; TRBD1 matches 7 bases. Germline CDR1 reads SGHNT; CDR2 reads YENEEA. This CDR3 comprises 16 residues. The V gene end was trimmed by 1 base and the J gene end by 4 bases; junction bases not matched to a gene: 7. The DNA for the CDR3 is TGTGCCAGCAGCTTAGCGATTGGGACAGTCGGAAACACCATATATTTT. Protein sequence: CASSLAIGTVGNTIYF.

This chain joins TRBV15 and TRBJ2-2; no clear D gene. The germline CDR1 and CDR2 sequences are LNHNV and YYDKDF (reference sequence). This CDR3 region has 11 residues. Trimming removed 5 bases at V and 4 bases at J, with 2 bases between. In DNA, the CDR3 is TGTGCCACCAGCCTCACCGGGGAGCTGTTTTTT. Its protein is CATSLTGELFF.

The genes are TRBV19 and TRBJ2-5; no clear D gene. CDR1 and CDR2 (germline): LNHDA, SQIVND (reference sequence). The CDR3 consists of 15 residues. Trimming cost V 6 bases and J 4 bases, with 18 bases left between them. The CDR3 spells CASSPEAVTRETQYF. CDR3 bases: TGTGCCAGTAGCCCAGAGGCGGTTACGCGAGAGACCCAGTACTTC.

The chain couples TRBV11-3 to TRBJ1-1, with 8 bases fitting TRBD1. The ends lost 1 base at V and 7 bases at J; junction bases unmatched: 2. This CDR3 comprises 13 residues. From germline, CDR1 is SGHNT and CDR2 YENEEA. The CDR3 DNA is TGTGCCAGCAGCTTAGGGACAGGGCGTGAAGCTTTCTTT. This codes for CASSLGTGREAFF.

The CDR3 protein is CASRLAGGRFDPYEQYF. CDR3 DNA sequence: TGTGCCAGCAGATTAGCGGGGGGGCGGTTCGATCCCTACGAGCAGTACTTC. V and J are TRBV27 and TRBJ2-7; 11 positions agree with TRBD2. The V and J ends lost 6 bases and 2 bases, in that order; junction bases with no gene match: 12. This CDR3 is built from 17 residues. Germline lookup yields CDR1 MNHEY and CDR2 SMNVEV (reference sequence).

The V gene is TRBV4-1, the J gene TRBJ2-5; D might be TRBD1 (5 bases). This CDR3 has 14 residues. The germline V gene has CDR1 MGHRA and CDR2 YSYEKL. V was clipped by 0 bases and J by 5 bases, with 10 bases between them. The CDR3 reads CASSQEGPWETQYF. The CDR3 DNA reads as TGCGCCAGCAGCCAAGAGGGGCCCTGGGAGACCCAGTACTTC.

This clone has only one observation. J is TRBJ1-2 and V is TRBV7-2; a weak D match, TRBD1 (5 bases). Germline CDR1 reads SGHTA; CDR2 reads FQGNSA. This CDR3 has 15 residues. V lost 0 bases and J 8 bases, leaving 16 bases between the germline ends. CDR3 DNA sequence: TGTGCCAGCAGCTTAGCGCTCCAGGGAACGGTCGGCTACACCTTC. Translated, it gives CASSLALQGTVGYTF.

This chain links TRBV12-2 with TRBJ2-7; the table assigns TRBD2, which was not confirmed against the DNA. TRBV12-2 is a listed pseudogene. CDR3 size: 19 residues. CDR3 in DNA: TGTGCAAGTCGCCTCCGAGCTCAGCCGGGACTAGCGGGATATTACGAGCAGTACGTC. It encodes CASRLRAQPGLAGYYEQYV.

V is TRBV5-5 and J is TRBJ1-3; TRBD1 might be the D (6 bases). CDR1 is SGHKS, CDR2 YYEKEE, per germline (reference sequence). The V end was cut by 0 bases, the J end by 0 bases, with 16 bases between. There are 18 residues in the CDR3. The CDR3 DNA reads TGTGCCAGCAGCTTGGTTCCAGGGGCCCTTAGCTCTGGAAACACCATATATTTT. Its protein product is CASSLVPGALSSGNTIYF.